The 21 T cell receptor beta chains below all came from one sample that was sequenced in a study of response to subunit inactivated influenza vaccine. TCRdb re-called the RT-PCR reads through MiXCR, storing one row per CDR3 protein. Of approximately 700,000 distinct CDR3 sequences listed, 14% are singletons. Sequenced here: PBMCs from blood, sampled approximately 15 days before vaccination. These receptors came from a man aged 50 to 59 who received an inactivated influenza vaccine.

This clonotype showed up just a few times. This chain links TRBV3-1 with TRBJ1-2; perhaps TRBD1 as D (6 bases). V was cut by 4 bases and J by 5 bases, with 14 bases left in between. The CDR3 is made up of 14 amino acids. In germline, CDR1 is LGHDT, CDR2 YNNKEL (reference sequence). The CDR3, as DNA: TGTGCCAGCAGCCCGGGACACCGAACTTATGGCTACACCTTC. Protein: CASSPGHRTYGYTF.

The chain carries TRBV2 and TRBJ2-7, with D possibly being TRBD2 (5 bases). CDR3 length equals 12 residues. V shed 5 bases and J shed 6 bases, with 11 bases lying between them. The V gene's germline CDR1 is SNHLY and CDR2 FYNNEI. The CDR3 bases are TGTGCCAGCAGTAGAGGGATAGGCGAGCAGTACTTC. It yields the protein CASSRGIGEQYF.

This clonotype was detected ten times or more. The V call is TRBV7-2, the J call TRBJ2-3; D unclear. The CDR3 loop spans 14 amino acids. Trimming left V 1 base short and J 2 bases short, with 7 bases between. Germline CDR1 reads SGHTA; CDR2 reads FQGNSA. CDR3 region: CASSLDSPTDTQYF. CDR3 DNA sequence: TGTGCCAGCAGCTTAGACAGCCCCACAGATACGCAGTATTTT.

This clonotype was detected many times. The V and J genes are TRBV7-8 and TRBJ1-6; 8 bases map to TRBD1. V lost 5 bases and J lost 5; bases outside the gene matches: 2. The CDR3 loop spans 14 amino acids. CDR1 and CDR2 from the germline V gene are SGHVS and FQNEAQ. CDR3 protein: CASSQTGDNSPLHF. In DNA, the CDR3 is TGTGCCAGCAGCCAGACAGGGGATAATTCACCCCTCCACTTT. The whole variable domain, remainder taken from reference TRBV7-8 and TRBJ1-6, is GAGVSQSPRYKVAKRGQDVALRCDPISGHVSLFWYQQALGQGPEFLTYFQNEAQLDKSGLPSDRFFAERPEGSVSTLKIQRTQQEDSAVYLCASSQTGDNSPLHFGNGTRLTVT.

The rearrangement links TRBV5-1 to TRBJ2-5; D ambiguous. Germline CDR1 reads SGHRS; CDR2 reads YFSETQ. V gave up 7 bases and J gave up 5 bases, with 15 bases separating them. The CDR3 runs to 13 residues. The CDR3 loop is CASGLNVGETQYF. CDR3 in DNA: TGCGCCAGCGGCCTTAACGTGGGGGAGACCCAGTACTTC.

The CDR3 DNA reads TGTGCCAGCAGTCCCTTGACACTCTACAATGAGCAGTTCTTC. Translated, it gives CASSPLTLYNEQFF. V and J are TRBV28 and TRBJ2-1; the D is unclear. The germline V gene has CDR1 MDHEN and CDR2 SYDVKM. Trimming took 5 bases from V and 3 from J, leaving 11 bases between them. CDR3 size: 14 residues.

The sample holds a few counts of this clonotype. V is TRBV12-3 or TRBV12-4 and J is TRBJ1-3; the D is unclear. The CDR3 has 13 residues. The germline V and J ends were trimmed by 7 bases and 0 bases, with 7 bases remaining between them. CDR3 coding DNA: TGTGCCAGCACAGACTACTCTGGAAACACCATATATTTT. It yields the protein CASTDYSGNTIYF.

This clonotype turned up a few times. The V and J genes are TRBV5-6 and TRBJ2-5, with D tentatively TRBD1 (5 bases). The CDR3 is made up of 14 amino acids. From germline, CDR1 is SGHDT and CDR2 YYEEEE. Trimming shortened V by 3 bases and J by 4 bases, and 13 bases separated the two germline ends. CDR3 amino acids: CASSSHGARETQYF. Written as DNA, the CDR3 is TGTGCCAGCAGCTCTCATGGGGCTCGAGAGACCCAGTACTTC.

This clonotype was seen a handful of times. The chain carries TRBV29-1 and TRBJ2-3; D remains ambiguous. The germline V gene encodes CDR1 SQVTM and CDR2 ANQGSEA. Trimming stripped 1 base from V and 0 bases from J, with 11 bases between. This CDR3 has 15 residues. The CDR3 region is CSVEGDGFSTDTQYF. The CDR3 region has the DNA TGCAGCGTTGAAGGGGATGGCTTTAGCACAGATACGCAGTATTTT.

This clonotype has at least ten counts. This chain links TRBV4-2 with TRBJ2-4; perhaps TRBD2 as D (7 bases). The CDR3 covers 16 residues. Trimming removed 0 bases from V and 8 bases from J, with 17 bases in between. The germline V gene encodes CDR1 LGHNA and CDR2 YNFKEQ. CDR3 in amino acids: CASSQEWNRAGDIQYF. In nucleotides, the CDR3 is TGTGCCAGCAGCCAAGAATGGAACAGGGCGGGAGACATTCAGTACTTC.

V is TRBV27 and J is TRBJ2-3, with no clear D. The CDR3 is 13 residues long. The germline V gene encodes CDR1 MNHEY and CDR2 SMNVEV (reference sequence). V lost 4 bases to trimming and J lost 2 bases, with 7 bases between them. For the CDR3, the DNA is TGTGCCAGCAGTTGGAGTAACACAGATACGCAGTATTTT. Its translation: CASSWSNTDTQYF.

The chain has TRBV20-1 and TRBJ1-1; 7 nucleotides agree with TRBD1. The CDR3 has 15 amino acids. The V segment lost 1 base and the J segment 6 bases; nucleotides outside the gene matches: 11. CDR1 and CDR2 (germline): DFQATT, SNEGSKA (reference sequence). The DNA for the CDR3 is TGCAGTGCTAGAGCTGGGGGACAGAGGTTGGCTGAAGCTTTCTTT. It encodes CSARAGGQRLAEAFF.

The chain combines TRBV4-1 with TRBJ1-1; possibly TRBD1 for D (5 bases). CDR3 length: 15 amino acids. Trimming shortened V by 1 base and J by 2 bases, and 11 bases separated the two germline ends. Per germline, CDR1 MGHRA and CDR2 YSYEKL. The CDR3 DNA reads TGCGCCAGCAGCCAAGTTTCGACAGCTAACACTGAAGCTTTCTTT. Translation gives CASSQVSTANTEAFF.

This clonotype occurred many times. The chain has TRBV27 and TRBJ2-2, with a weak D call TRBD1 (6 bases). Germline CDR1 is MNHEY and CDR2 is SMNVEV (reference sequence). V was pared by 2 bases and J by 4 bases, with 17 bases between. The CDR3 is made up of 17 amino acids. The CDR3 here is CASSLGNRVLGTGELFF. CDR3 bases: TGTGCCAGCAGTTTAGGAAACAGGGTACTGGGCACCGGGGAGCTGTTTTTT.

With regard to this clonotype: This CDR3 fails to terminate in the conserved phenylalanine or tryptophan, so it likely reflects a read error. V is TRBV27 and J is TRBJ2-1, with D hard to call. Germline lookup yields CDR1 MNHEY and CDR2 SMNVEV (reference sequence). The CDR3 has 11 residues. Trimming cost V 7 bases and J 4 bases, with 5 bases left between them. The CDR3 is CASTQYNEQFL. The CDR3, as DNA: TGTGCCAGCACCCAATACAATGAGCAGTTCTTA.

Concerning this clonotype itself: A much larger clone differs by one base, so this may be a read error. The rearrangement links TRBV4-1 to TRBJ2-7, with D uncertain. CDR1 is MGHRA and CDR2 is YSYEKL in the germline V gene. CDR3 length: 13 residues. V lost 1 base and J 4 bases, leaving 8 bases between the germline ends. CDR3 nucleotide sequence: TGCGCCAGCAGCCAAGGGTCAGAATACGAGCAGTACTTC. It codes for CASSQGSEYEQYF.

V is TRBV21-1 and J is TRBJ1-6; the DNA was not compared with TRBD1, the D call given in the table. TRBV21-1 is tagged as a pseudogene. CDR3 length: 19 residues. In DNA form, the CDR3 reads TGTGCCAGCAGCAAAAAAAAGGGACAGGAAAACCCTTATAATTCACCCCTCCACTTT. Translated: CASSKKKGQENPYNSPLHF.

Many counts were recorded for this clonotype. This chain links TRBV29-1 with TRBJ2-6, with D perhaps matching TRBD2 (6 bases). The V gene's germline CDR1 is SQVTM and CDR2 ANQGSEA. The length of the CDR3 is 14 residues. V lost 5 bases and J lost 1, with 9 bases in between. The CDR3 region is CSVSGGSGANVLTF. The CDR3 DNA reads as TGCAGCGTTTCAGGAGGGTCTGGGGCCAACGTCCTGACTTTC.

This clonotype was detected ten times or more. This sequence joins TRBV9 and TRBJ2-3; perhaps TRBD1 as D (6 bases). The CDR3 has 17 amino acids. Trimming shortened V by 3 bases and J by 0 bases, and 17 bases separated the two germline ends. Germline V CDR1 and CDR2: SGDLS, YYNGEE. In nucleotides, the CDR3 is TGTGCCAGCAGCGGACTTCCCGGGACAACCAGCACAGATACGCAGTATTTT. Amino acid sequence: CASSGLPGTTSTDTQYF.

This clonotype showed up just a few times. J is TRBJ1-2 and V is TRBV11-2; 9 nucleotides line up with TRBD1. V shed 1 base, J shed 7 bases, and the junction held 4 bases outside the gene matches. In germline, CDR1 is SGHAT, CDR2 FQNNGV. The CDR3 contains 14 residues. CDR3 residues: CASSLGQGVIGYTF. DNA for the CDR3: TGTGCCAGCAGCTTAGGACAGGGGGTTATTGGCTACACCTTC.

Concerning this clonotype itself: This may come from a read error, since a much larger clone is one base off. The CDR3 DNA reads as TGTGCCAGCAGTTATGTACGGACAGGGGGCGCAGATACGCAGTATTTT. This codes for CASSYVRTGGADTQYF. The genes are TRBV28 and TRBJ2-3, with 11 nucleotides matching TRBD1. V was clipped by 4 bases and J by 4 bases; unmatched bases: 7. The CDR3 contains 16 residues. Germline loops: CDR1 MDHEN, CDR2 SYDVKM.